This entry describes one T cell receptor (beta chain). The antigen is not known. This entry comes from a study of shared clonotypes between healthy human individuals. Findings and caveats of the study: Among the subsets, naive ones generally showed larger estimated richness than memory ones.

Assay used: immunoSEQ multiplex PCR; TCRdb lists only in-frame clones, some missing. Here the sample spans about a million clones, roughly 77% being singletons. The CDR3 is made up of 17 amino acids. With 5 bases removed from V and 7 bases from J, the gap between germline ends came to 26 bases. Germline loops: CDR1 MNHEY, CDR2 SMNVEV (reference sequence). The sample was memory CD4+ T cells from PBMCs. Subset described: CD45RA-negative fraction. The J gene is TRBJ1-2, the V gene TRBV27, with D maybe TRBD1 (5 bases). This sequence originates from a man aged 18 to 30 in good health. Some clones in this sample may be carry-over from other donors' samples. The CDR3 bases are TGTGCCAGCAGTGATTCCCCCGTAAGCTTGTTGGGGACTGGCTACACCTTC. Its translation is CASSDSPVSLLGTGYTF.